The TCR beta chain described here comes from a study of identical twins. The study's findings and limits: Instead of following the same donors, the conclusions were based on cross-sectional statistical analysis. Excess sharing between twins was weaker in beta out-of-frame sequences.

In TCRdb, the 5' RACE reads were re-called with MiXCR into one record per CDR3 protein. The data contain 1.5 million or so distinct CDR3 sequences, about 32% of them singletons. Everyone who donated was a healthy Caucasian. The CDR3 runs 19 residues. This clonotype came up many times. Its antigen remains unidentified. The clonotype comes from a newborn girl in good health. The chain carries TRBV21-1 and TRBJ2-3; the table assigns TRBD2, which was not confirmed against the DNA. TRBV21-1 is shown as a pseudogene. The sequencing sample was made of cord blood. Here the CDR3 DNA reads TGTGCCAGCAGCAAAGCTCCTCGAAGGCTAGCCTCAACTGGGGATACGCAGTATTTT. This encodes CASSKAPRRLASTGDTQYF.